This TCR beta chain was profiled in a study of Graves' ophthalmopathy and Graves' hyperthyroidism. Study results and caveats: Blood also held most thyroid clonotypes expanded above 0.001 frequency.

RNA transcripts were the source from which TCR beta CDR3 regions were amplified. The workflow started with a first-round RT-PCR run with HTBI primers and then moved on to a second-round multiplex PCR. TCRdb reanalysed the multiplex PCR reads using MiXCR and keeps one entry per CDR3 protein. The table shows approximately 160,000 distinct CDR3 sequences, with under 40% occurring only once. As regards this clonotype: Its antigen is unknown.

Uncontrolled infections, pregnancy, lactation or other autoimmune diseases led to patient exclusion. The PBMCs were taken from about 9.7 ml of fresh peripheral blood. The TCR sequence derives from a woman aged 40-49 years with Graves' ophthalmopathy. The material sequenced was peripheral blood.

The CDR3 protein is CASSEKNTGELFF. In DNA, the CDR3 is TGCGCCAGCAGCGAAAAGAACACCGGGGAGCTGTTTTTT. The chain is built from TRBV5-1 and TRBJ2-2; no clear D gene. Germline V gene lookup returns CDR1 SGHRS and CDR2 YFSETQ. The germline V and J ends were trimmed by 4 bases and 1 base, with 5 bases remaining between them. CDR3 size: 13 residues.